These 19 T cell receptor gamma chains originate from one sample sequenced in a study of γδ T cells in repeated Plasmodium falciparum infection. Gammadelta T cells were flow-sorted from PBMC into Vgamma9/Vdelta2+ and Vdelta2-negative populations for bulk analysis. TCRdb called clones anew from the multiplex PCR reads with CATT. This table holds roughly 24,000 gamma-chain clones, approximately 2.9% found once. The source material was gamma-delta T cells from blood. Every receptor here comes from a pool of human donors (malaria-infected and uninfected, not separated).

On this clone: The protein TCRdb gives is from a much larger clone and does not agree with this DNA's translation at residue 2, likely a read error; the protein shown here comes from the DNA. The chain carries TRGV9 and TRGJP. Here the J gene was assigned by germline matching of the DNA, as TCRdb has none. Germline V gene lookup returns CDR1 GITISATS and CDR2 ISYDGTV (reference sequence). The CDR3 covers 20 residues. CDR3 nucleotide sequence: TGTACCTTGTGGGAGGTCTGGTCTCTATTAGGAGAGTTGGGCAAAAAAATCAAGGTATTT. Protein sequence: CTLWEVWSLLGELGKKIKVF.

This clone was found a few times. For this DNA, TCRdb reports the protein of a much larger clone, which diverges at residue 3, most likely from a read error; the protein presented here is translated directly from the DNA. The genes are TRGV8 and TRGJ1 or TRGJ2. As TCRdb names no J gene, one was assigned here on the basis of a DNA match to germline. CDR1 and CDR2 from the germline V gene are VENAVY and YDSYNSRV. This CDR3 is built from 13 residues. The CDR3 sequence: CASWDDNYYKKLF. The CDR3 coding sequence is TGTGCCTCCTGGGATGACAATTATTATAAGAAACTCTTT.

This clone was detected many times. A far larger clone is off by one base, so a read error is likely. Other DNA sequences from this sample encode an identical CDR3 as well. This sequence joins TRGV4 and TRGJ1 or TRGJ2. The J gene, absent from TCRdb, was called here by matching the DNA to germline. From germline, CDR1 is EGSTGY and CDR2 YDSYTSSV. The CDR3 totals 13 residues. In DNA, the CDR3 is TGCGCCACCTGGGATGTACGAGGAAGCGAGAAACTCTTT. Amino acid sequence: CATWDVRGSEKLF.

This clone was seen only a few times. A read error is the likely source, as a far larger clone sits one nucleotide away. Other DNA sequences in the sample encode the same CDR3. V gene TRGV4 combines with J gene TRGJ1 or TRGJ2. CDR1 EGSTGY and CDR2 YDSYTSSV come from the germline V gene. The V gene end was trimmed by 6 bases and the J gene end by 0 bases; junction bases not matched to a gene: 11. CDR3 length: 15 residues. The CDR3 DNA is TGTGCCACCTGGAAATCTGAGACGAATTATTATAAGAAACTCTTT. Its protein product is CATWKSETNYYKKLF.

Turning to this clone: TCRdb has a much larger clone's protein, which differs at residue 7 from the translation of this DNA, likely because of a read error; what is shown is the protein translated from the DNA. The chain links TRGV4 to TRGJ1 or TRGJ2. In the absence of a J gene in TCRdb, the DNA was matched to germline to assign it here. The V segment lost 5 bases and the J segment 7 bases; nucleotides outside the gene matches: 14. CDR3 length: 14 amino acids. Per the germline V gene, CDR1 is EGSTGY and CDR2 is YDSYTSSV. For the CDR3, the DNA is TGTGCCACCTGGGCCCCGATCGGAGGCTATAAGAAACTCTTT. It encodes CATWAPIGGYKKLF.

This clone has a count of ten or more. This DNA's translation and the protein TCRdb lists, from a much larger clone, do not match at residue 12, likely due to a read error; the protein shown is translated from the DNA. No J gene was named, though the V gene is TRGV8. Per germline, CDR1 VENAVY and CDR2 YDSYNSRV. The CDR3 sequence is 14 residues long. The CDR3 DNA is TGTGCCACCTGGGACCGGAAAAACGAATATAAGAGACTCTTT. Its protein product is CATWDRKNEYKRLF.

This clone showed up many times. The chain combines TRGV3 with TRGJ1 or TRGJ2. With V trimmed by 4 bases and J by 6 bases, 9 bases remained unmatched. The CDR3 contains 13 residues. CDR1 VTNTFY and CDR2 YDVSTARD come from the germline V gene (reference sequence). This CDR3 is CATWDLLLYKKLF. CDR3 nucleotides: TGTGCCACCTGGGATTTGCTCCTTTATAAGAAACTCTTT.

Ten or more counts support this clone. As DNA, the CDR3 is TGTGCCTTGTGGGAGTCACTACTTTATTATAAGAAACTCTTT. Translating gives CALWESLLYYKKLF. The V and J genes are TRGV9 and TRGJ1 or TRGJ2. Germline CDR1 is GITISATS and CDR2 is ISYDGTV (reference sequence). The CDR3 runs to 14 residues. Trimming cost V 3 bases and J 3 bases; bases outside gene matches: 8.

Many counts were recorded for this clone. A much larger clone sits a single nucleotide away, making a read error possible. The V segment is TRGV5, and no J call was made. The CDR3 sequence is 13 residues long. Germline V gives CDR1 VINAFY, CDR2 YDVSNSKD. Here the CDR3 reads CATWAVDYYKKLF. The CDR3 nucleotides read TGTGCCACCTGGGCCGTCGATTATTATAAGAAACTCTTC.

The chain carries TRGV5 and TRGJ1 or TRGJ2. TCRdb records no J gene; here it was assigned by comparing the DNA to germline. Per the germline V gene, CDR1 is VINAFY and CDR2 is YDVSNSKD. J was trimmed by 4 bases and V by 2 bases; bases with no gene match: 14. The CDR3 sequence is 16 residues long. The CDR3 sequence is CATWDTRYRGYYKKLF. The CDR3 DNA sequence: TGTGCCACCTGGGACACCCGGTATCGGGGATATTATAAGAAACTCTTT.

This clone came up many times. This chain connects TRGV3 to TRGJ1 or TRGJ2. The CDR3 has 13 residues. CDR1 and CDR2 (germline): VTNTFY, YDVSTARD (reference sequence). V gave up 5 bases and J gave up 6 bases; unmatched junction bases: 10. The CDR3 DNA reads TGTGCCACCTGGGCTCACTGCGGTTATAAGAAACTCTTT. Translation gives CATWAHCGYKKLF.

This clone was counted between two and nine times. The protein given by TCRdb reflects a much larger clone and differs at residue 6 from this DNA's translation, likely from a read error; the protein shown is the DNA's translation. The rearrangement links TRGV9 to TRGJ1 or TRGJ2. TCRdb records no J gene; here it was assigned by comparing the DNA to germline. Germline values: CDR1 GITISATS, CDR2 ISYDGTV (reference sequence). The CDR3 is 17 residues long. J gave up 4 bases and V 3 bases, and 18 bases lay outside the gene matches. The CDR3 is CALWEMQGEGKYYKKLF. CDR3 DNA: TGTGCCTTGTGGGAGATGCAAGGGGAAGGAAAATATTATAAGAAACTCTTT.

This clone has only a few counts. TCRdb's listed protein matches a much larger clone and diverges from this DNA's translation at residue 13, likely through a read error; the protein shown comes from the DNA. The chain links TRGV3 to TRGJ1 or TRGJ2. As TCRdb names no J gene, one was assigned here on the basis of a DNA match to germline. V trimming: 0 bases; J trimming: 8 bases; junction bases outside the gene matches: 28. Germline CDR1 reads VTNTFY; CDR2 reads YDVSTARD (reference sequence). The length of the CDR3 is 20 residues. CDR3 sequence reads: CATWDRPLKPWGVVRHKKLF. The CDR3 coding sequence is TGTGCCACCTGGGACAGGCCATTAAAACCATGGGGGGTAGTTCGCCATAAGAAACTCTTT.

There are a few counts of this clone. For this DNA, TCRdb reports the protein of a much larger clone, which diverges at residue 5, most likely from a read error; the protein presented here is translated directly from the DNA. The genes are TRGV9 and TRGJP2. TCRdb lists no J gene, so it was determined here by aligning the DNA to germline. Germline V gene data show CDR1 as GITISATS and CDR2 as ISYDGTV (reference sequence). The CDR3 runs to 17 residues. The V and J ends lost 5 bases and 8 bases, in that order; junction bases with no gene match: 20. DNA of the CDR3: TGTGCCTTGTGGGGGAAATGGAATAAGGCCGGAGATTGGATCAAGACGTTT. This sequence encodes CALWGKWNKAGDWIKTF.

As regards this clone: A far larger clone is a single base away, which makes a read error likely. Other DNA variants within this sample encode the same CDR3. The chain couples TRGV4 to TRGJP2. The J gene, left out of TCRdb, was set here by checking the DNA against germline. CDR3 length: 17 amino acids. Germline CDR1 EGSTGY, CDR2 YDSYTSSV. The CDR3 loop reads CATWDGLVGEGDWIKTF. The DNA for the CDR3 is TGTGCTACCTGGGACGGCCTTGTGGGAGAGGGTGATTGGATCAAGACGTTT.

Many counts were recorded for this clone. TCRdb's protein, taken from a much larger clone, differs from this DNA's translation at residue 9, likely owing to a read error; the protein displayed comes from the DNA. The J gene is TRGJP, the V gene TRGV9. Here the J gene was assigned by germline matching of the DNA, as TCRdb has none. CDR1 is GITISATS and CDR2 is ISYDGTV in the germline V gene (reference sequence). This CDR3 has 16 residues. CDR3 loop: CALWRSQEMGKKIKVF. Written as DNA, the CDR3 is TGTGCCTTGTGGAGAAGTCAAGAGATGGGCAAAAAAATCAAGGTATTT.

By sample share, this clone is medium-sized. This chain links TRGV2 with TRGJ1 or TRGJ2. Germline assignment: CDR1 EGSNGY and CDR2 YDSYNSKV. CDR3 length: 12 residues. After removal of 0 bases from V and 12 bases from J, the junction contained 8 bases not matched to a gene. In DNA form, the CDR3 reads TGTGCCACCTGGGACGGGGATAGTGCGAAACTCTTT. This sequence encodes CATWDGDSAKLF.

Remarks on this clone: This is likely an artifact of a read error, given a far larger clone one base away. Other nucleotide sequences in the sample specify the same CDR3. The CDR3 nucleotides read TGCGCCTTGTGGGCTGCCCCCAGGGAAAATTATAAGAAACTCTTT. Its translation: CALWAAPRENYKKLF. The rearrangement uses TRGV9 and TRGJ1 or TRGJ2. TCRdb carries no J gene annotation; the J gene was assigned here by matching the DNA with germline. Germline V CDR1 and CDR2: GITISATS, ISYDGTV (reference sequence). The CDR3 contains 15 residues.

This clone was counted a few times. This sequence is one base from a far larger clone and is likely a read error. The DNA is omitted, as the CDR3 cannot be located on it reliably, and the CDR3 follows TCRdb's listing. J gene calling gave no result, while the V gene is TRGV5. The germline V gene encodes CDR1 VINAFY and CDR2 YDVSNSKD. The length of the CDR3 is 30 amino acids, counting both ends. The CDR3 region is CATWDSRVRNSLAVEQHLLSQVSIGRIQHF.